This T cell receptor beta chain was captured by sequencing in a study of OX40 agonist ivuxolimab in advanced cancers. Study information: In this trial design, patients received ivuxolimab intravenously at 0.01 to 10 mg/kg every 2 weeks. Study observations and caveats: The study found among the lowest clonal expansion in partial responders at 0.1-3.0 mg/kg.

There are a few counts of this clone. Its specificity is not known. The length of the CDR3 is 15 residues. Looked up from germline, CDR1 is SGHDT and CDR2 is YYEEEE. V lost 1 base, J lost 3 bases, and 11 bases lay in between. TCRdb's table, derived via immunoSEQ multiplex PCR, lists solely in-frame clones and lacks some. The repertoire holds 25,000 to 30,000 clones, roughly four fifths seen once, with around 28% in the top ten. The receptor comes from an adult with an advanced solid tumor such as melanoma, head and neck, liver or kidney cancer. This chain uses TRBV5-6 with TRBJ2-1; D might be TRBD2 (6 bases). The material sequenced was CD4+ or CD8+ T cells sorted from blood, taken in a trial of the OX40 agonist ivuxolimab. The CDR3 DNA reads as TGTGCCAGCAGCTTGTCAAGCGGGTTCTACAATGAGCAGTTCTTC. Protein: CASSLSSGFYNEQFF.